This TCR beta chain was retrieved from a study of cytomegalovirus exposure and HLA in healthy donors. Findings and limits, study-wide: Most sequenced TCRs were rare (though some public TCRs occurred in many donors). About 87% or about 30% of the time was how often most TCR beta V segments were productive, according to an earlier analysis. Among the most significant clusters, several appeared linked to common viral pathogens in a later analysis.

Use of 60 Vbeta and 13 Jbeta primers characterized the PCR. This table comes from immunoSEQ multiplex PCR, and its TCRdb copy is limited to in-frame clones, with some not included. Of some 240,000 clones in the sample, almost 80% were seen once. The CDR3 is 17 residues long. The germline gives CDR1 SGHAT, CDR2 FQNNGV. V was shortened by 2 bases and J by 1 base, with 15 bases between the two germline ends. A word on this clone: The antigen remains unidentified.

This rearrangement joins TRBV11-2 to TRBJ2-1; tentative D call: TRBD1 (5 bases). This TCR was recovered from a male donor in good health and CMV-seronegative. The specimen sequenced was PBMCs. CDR3 residues: CASSLSQGRGSYNEQFF. DNA of the CDR3: TGTGCCAGCAGCTTATCTCAGGGCCGAGGATCCTACAATGAGCAGTTCTTC.